The 14 T cell receptor beta chains below were found in one sample sequenced in a study of blood T cells in healthy people across ages. A second PCR, run for roughly 7 to 12 cycles, used a sample-barcoded 5' primer plus a J-beta primer mix. Each CDR3 protein is one row after TCRdb ran MiXCR on the 5' RACE reads. Of fewer than 900,000 distinct CDR3 sequences in the sample, around 40% were seen once. The source material was blood. The receptors stem from a woman aged 55-70 years in good health.

The genes are TRBV28 and TRBJ2-1, with D perhaps TRBD1 (5 bases). The CDR3 extends over 15 amino acids. Germline CDR1 and CDR2: MDHEN and SYDVKM. Trimming removed 5 bases from V and 4 bases from J, with 15 bases in between. CDR3 bases: TGTGCCAGCAGTAGGGGTGGAATGATATACAATGAGCAGTTCTTC. It translates to CASSRGGMIYNEQFF.

In this sample, this clonotype turned up many times. The chain links TRBV27 to TRBJ2-7; D unclear. The V and J ends lost 2 bases and 5 bases respectively, with 13 bases between them. The CDR3 is 14 amino acids. The germline V gene encodes CDR1 MNHEY and CDR2 SMNVEV (reference sequence). The CDR3, as DNA: TGTGCCAGCAGTTTAGGGAAGGGTGTCCACGAGCAGTACTTC. Translated: CASSLGKGVHEQYF.

CDR3 protein: CASSQVQRVTDTQYF. The CDR3 region has the DNA TGTGCCAGCAGCCAAGTACAGCGGGTGACAGATACGCAGTATTTT. This sequence joins TRBV4-2 and TRBJ2-3; D might be TRBD2 (6 bases). Trimming removed 1 base at V and 3 bases at J, with 11 bases between. This CDR3 is built from 15 residues. Germline V CDR1 and CDR2: LGHNA, YNFKEQ.

The chain recombines TRBV6-5 with TRBJ1-1; the match to TRBD1 covers 9 bases. CDR1 is MNHEY and CDR2 is SVGAGI in the germline V gene. Unmatched junction bases numbered 10, after V lost 6 bases and J lost 5 bases. CDR3 length equals 15 residues. The CDR3 protein is CASSRRTGERTEAFF. CDR3 nucleotide sequence: TGTGCCAGCAGCCGTCGGACAGGGGAACGAACTGAAGCTTTCTTT.

The chain is built from TRBV12-3 or TRBV12-4 and TRBJ2-2, with D hard to call. The CDR3 loop spans 15 amino acids. V gave up 6 bases and J gave up 4 bases, with 15 bases separating them. The CDR3 sequence: CASRLLGLATGELFF. In nucleotides, the CDR3 is TGTGCCAGCAGATTGCTCGGGTTAGCCACCGGGGAGCTGTTTTTT.

V and J are TRBV5-5 and TRBJ2-5; D is ambiguous. The DNA end is more similar to TRBJ2-7, so the J call may be wrong. In germline, CDR1 is SGHKS, CDR2 YYEKEE (reference sequence). CDR3 length equals 12 residues. The CDR3 region has the DNA TGTGCCAGCAGCAATGCTTTATACGAGCAGTACTTC. Its protein product is CASSNALYEQYF.

The chain couples TRBV18 to TRBJ1-1; a weak D match, TRBD1 (6 bases). Trimming removed 2 bases at V and 1 base at J, with 14 bases between. Germline values: CDR1 KGHSH, CDR2 LQKENI. The CDR3 consists of 16 residues. CDR3 bases: TGTGCCAGCTCACCAAGCGGATCAGGGGAGAACACTGAAGCTTTCTTT. Translated: CASSPSGSGENTEAFF.

The V and J genes are TRBV18 and TRBJ2-5, with 7 bases aligning to TRBD2. Unmatched junction bases numbered 11, after V lost 5 bases and J lost 5 bases. Germline CDR1 is KGHSH and CDR2 is LQKENI. This CDR3 is built from 15 residues. In DNA form, the CDR3 reads TGTGCCAGCTCAACCCTAGCGGAGATGGGGGAGACCCAGTACTTC. The encoded protein is CASSTLAEMGETQYF.

CDR3 nucleotides: TGTGCCATCGGAGTTGCAGATACGCAGTATTTT. It is translated as CAIGVADTQYF. The rearrangement joins TRBV10-3 to TRBJ2-3, with D hard to call. Germline lookup yields CDR1 ENHRY and CDR2 SYGVKD. The CDR3 runs 11 residues. V gave up 8 bases and J gave up 4 bases, with 7 bases separating them.

This clonotype came up many times. As DNA, the CDR3 is TGCAGTGCCTCCAAATGGTTAGCGGGAGGCTCCTACAATGAGCAGTTCTTC. Translating it yields CSASKWLAGGSYNEQFF. This chain joins TRBV20-1 and TRBJ2-1; TRBD2 agrees at 10 bases. Germline trimming cut 6 bases from V and 0 bases from J; bases unmatched to any gene: 11. The V gene's germline CDR1 is DFQATT and CDR2 SNEGSKA (reference sequence). The CDR3 has 17 residues.

The sample holds a few counts of this clonotype. V is TRBV6-1 and J is TRBJ1-4; no firm D call. Trimming removed 5 bases from V and 0 bases from J, with 16 bases in between. There are 17 residues in the CDR3. Germline values: CDR1 MNHNS, CDR2 SASEGT. CDR3 loop: CASSQQAGAATNEKLFF. CDR3 sequence (DNA): TGTGCCAGCAGTCAACAAGCAGGCGCTGCAACTAATGAAAAACTGTTTTTT.

The V gene is TRBV12-3 or TRBV12-4, the J gene TRBJ1-5; the D is unclear. The CDR3 sequence is 14 residues long. V was pared by 2 bases and J by 7 bases, with 12 bases between. The CDR3 here is CASSLPHPSQPQHF. The CDR3 nucleotides are TGTGCCAGCAGTTTACCACACCCGTCCCAGCCCCAGCATTTT.

The CDR3 reads CASSLQSGNGDNEQYF. The CDR3 DNA reads as TGTGCCAGCAGCCTTCAGAGCGGGAATGGGGACAATGAGCAGTACTTC. This chain joins TRBV28 and TRBJ2-5; maybe TRBD2 (7 bases). CDR1 and CDR2 (germline): MDHEN, SYDVKM. CDR3 length: 16 amino acids. The ends were cut back, 6 bases at V and 11 bases at J, with 28 bases in the middle.

This clonotype was observed many times. This chain connects TRBV28 to TRBJ2-7; 14 bases map to TRBD2. This CDR3 spans 15 amino acids. J gave up 6 bases and V 7 bases, and 8 bases lay outside the gene matches. Germline CDR1 is MDHEN and CDR2 is SYDVKM. In nucleotides, the CDR3 is TGTGCCAGCACCCCGGGACTAGCGGGAGTTACCGAGCAGTACTTC. This gives the protein CASTPGLAGVTEQYF.